The next 11 T cell receptor beta chains were all read from a single sample in a study of blood T cell repertoires in COVID-19. Assay: immunoSEQ multiplex PCR; the TCRdb copy retains only in-frame clones and omits some. Of under 300,000 clones in the sample, roughly 84% were seen once. Sequencing was carried out using peripheral blood. The receptors come from a middle-aged man who had recovered from COVID-19.

This chain's CDR3 is CASSFDRKLFF. As DNA, the CDR3 is TGTGCCAGCAGCTTCGACAGGAAACTGTTTTTT. This sequence joins TRBV5-6 and TRBJ1-4; D might be TRBD1 (6 bases). CDR3 length: 11 residues. V dropped 2 bases and J dropped 11 bases, with 7 bases sitting between them. CDR1 SGHDT and CDR2 YYEEEE come from the germline V gene. Using reference TRBV5-6 and TRBJ1-4 for the parts outside the CDR3, the full variable domain is DAGVTQSPTHLIKTRGQQVTLRCSPKSGHDTVSWYQQALGQGPQFIFQYYEEEERQRGNFPDRFSGHQFPNYSSELNVNALLLGDSALYLCASSFDRKLFFGSGTQLSVL.

In its sample, this clone was seen a few times. CDR3 residues: CASILGSGGVETQYF. The CDR3 bases are TGTGCCAGCATCCTCGGGTCGGGAGGGGTAGAGACCCAGTACTTC. The rearrangement links TRBV6-6 to TRBJ2-5, with TRBD2 matching 8 bases. Germline assignment: CDR1 MNHNY and CDR2 SVGAGI (reference sequence). The V gene end was trimmed by 7 bases and the J gene end by 4 bases; junction bases not matched to a gene: 11. The length of the CDR3 is 15 residues.

The chain has TRBV5-8 and TRBJ2-1; D unclear. Germline lookup yields CDR1 SGHTS and CDR2 YDEGEE. The CDR3 spans 11 residues. The V end lost 1 base, the J end lost 8 bases, and 4 bases lay between the germline ends. CDR3 sequence: CASSLIYEQFF. For the CDR3, the DNA is TGTGCCAGCAGCTTGATCTATGAGCAGTTCTTC.

V and J are TRBV2 and TRBJ1-5; D unclear. Trimming left V 6 bases short and J 4 bases short, with 10 bases between. This CDR3 has 13 amino acids. From germline, CDR1 is SNHLY and CDR2 FYNNEI. The CDR3 protein is CASRAEVNQPQHF. The CDR3 coding sequence is TGTGCCAGCAGGGCTGAAGTTAATCAGCCCCAGCATTTT.

The V and J genes are TRBV11-2 and TRBJ2-1; 8 bases are a match to TRBD2. CDR3 length: 16 residues. CDR1 is SGHAT, CDR2 FQNNGV, per germline. After removal of 4 bases from V and 9 bases from J, the junction contained 14 bases not matched to a gene. In nucleotides, the CDR3 is TGTGCCAGCAGCTCCCGACCGGGGGGGTTCCTGGGTGAGCAGTTCTTC. This gives the protein CASSSRPGGFLGEQFF.

The chain recombines TRBV7-8 with TRBJ1-2, with TRBD1 as a possible D gene (6 bases). V was trimmed by 3 bases and J by 4 bases, leaving 9 bases between them. The CDR3 has 13 residues. Germline V gene lookup returns CDR1 SGHVS and CDR2 FQNEAQ. Here the CDR3 DNA reads TGTGCCAGCAGCTTGGCACAGGGCTATGGCTACACCTTC. This encodes CASSLAQGYGYTF. The full variable domain, with the rest looked up from reference TRBV7-8 and TRBJ1-2, is GAGVSQSPRYKVAKRGQDVALRCDPISGHVSLFWYQQALGQGPEFLTYFQNEAQLDKSGLPSDRFFAERPEGSVSTLKIQRTQQEDSAVYLCASSLAQGYGYTFGSGTRLTVV.

CDR3 nucleotides: TGTGCCAGCAGGACGACTAGCGGGAGCATTTATGAGCAGTTCTTC. Translation gives CASRTTSGSIYEQFF. The rearrangement uses TRBV6-5 and TRBJ2-1; 12 bases are shared with TRBD2. V gave up 6 bases and J gave up 8 bases; unmatched junction bases: 8. The germline CDR1 and CDR2 sequences are MNHEY and SVGAGI. The CDR3 runs to 15 residues.

The V gene is TRBV19, the J gene TRBJ1-2; TRBD1 aligns across 9 bases. J gave up 1 base and V 6 bases, and 3 bases lay outside the gene matches. The CDR3 loop spans 14 amino acids. CDR1 is LNHDA and CDR2 is SQIVND in the germline V gene (reference sequence). As DNA, the CDR3 is TGTGCCAGTAGGCGACAGGGGGTTAACTATGGCTACACCTTC. It yields the protein CASRRQGVNYGYTF.

The V call is TRBV25-1, the J call TRBJ1-1, with TRBD1 matching 9 bases. With V trimmed by 3 bases and J by 5 bases, 7 bases remained unmatched. Germline CDR1 is MGHDK and CDR2 is SYGVNS. The CDR3 contains 15 residues. In DNA form, the CDR3 reads TGTGCCAGCAGTGAGCCCCCCGGACAGGGGACTGAAGCTTTCTTT. It translates to CASSEPPGQGTEAFF. Full variable domain (rest looked up from reference TRBV25-1 and TRBJ1-1): EADIYQTPRYLVIGTGKKITLECSQTMGHDKMYWYQQDPGMELHLIHYSYGVNSTEKGDLSSESTVSRIRTEHFPLTLESARPSHTSQYLCASSEPPGQGTEAFFGQGTRLTVV.

The DNA for the CDR3 is TGTGCCAGCAGCTTATTGGGACAGAGCACAGATACGCAGTATTTT. Translating it yields CASSLLGQSTDTQYF. This chain uses TRBV7-9 with TRBJ2-3; 7 bases match TRBD1. This CDR3 comprises 15 residues. CDR1 and CDR2 from the germline V gene are SEHNR and FQNEAQ (reference sequence). The V segment lost 2 bases and the J segment 0 bases; nucleotides outside the gene matches: 2.

The rearrangement links TRBV7-9 to TRBJ1-4; 7 bases line up with TRBD1. This CDR3 has 14 residues. From germline, CDR1 is SEHNR and CDR2 FQNEAQ (reference sequence). Unmatched junction bases numbered 5, after V lost 2 bases and J lost 8 bases. The CDR3 nucleotides read TGTGCCAGCAGCTTAAAAAAACAGGGGGAAAAACTGTTTTTT. Translating it yields CASSLKKQGEKLFF.